This TCR beta chain was sequenced during a study of cytomegalovirus exposure and HLA in healthy donors. The CDR3 is 14 residues long. CDR1 and CDR2 (germline): SGHRS, YFSETQ. J was trimmed by 4 bases and V by 0 bases; bases with no gene match: 1. PCR amplification relied on 60 Vbeta primers (plus 13 Jbeta primers). Sequenced by immunoSEQ multiplex PCR; TCRdb stores in-frame clones only, minus some. The sample lists 110,000 to 150,000 clones, more than 65% seen once, with 1.5% to 2% in the top ten. The sequencing sample was made of PBMCs. The receptor was isolated from a woman aged 25 to 39 in good health and CMV-seronegative. The V and J genes are TRBV5-1 and TRBJ2-1; 7 bases align to TRBD2. The CDR3 DNA is TGCGCCAGCAGCTTGGGGGGGGGATACAATGAGCAGTTCTTC. It specifies CASSLGGGYNEQFF.